Listed below are T cell receptor beta chains from one sample, sequenced in a study of T cell responses to AZD1222 COVID-19 vaccine. Clones were sequenced by immunoSEQ multiplex PCR, and TCRdb holds only the in-frame ones, with some missing. Of 100,000 to 150,000 clones in the sample, 80% to 90% were seen once. This material consisted of peripheral blood, taken 28 days after the second AZD1222 dose. These receptors originate from an adult who received the AZD1222 COVID-19 vaccine. Each CDR3 is given with its conserved first and last residue. Clone size is stated in some rows and not others, as once, few, many or a class when expanded.

CDR3 protein | V gene | clone size
CASSLLVLGSEKLFF | TRBV28 | once
CASSQVNQPQHF | TRBV4-2 | -
CSVGTGMWDTEAFF | TRBV29-1 | -
CASSPEGQPNQPQHF | TRBV7-8 | -
CASSRGVSQPQHF | TRBV4-3 | -
CASSKGLAGGTDTQYF | TRBV11-3 | -
CASSRDGNQETQYF | TRBV5-4 | -
CASSLGGPDSNQPQHF | TRBV5-4 | -
CASSQLFGTGGFEQYF | TRBV14 | few
CASGISGSVTEAFF | TRBV12-5 | -
CASSVDHSVGSPLHF | TRBV9 | -
CASSRILAGVSGELFF | TRBV11-2 | -
CASSQSEDTIYF | TRBV28 | -
CASSPTGSGNTIYF | TRBV27 | once
CASSGQFSYEQYF | TRBV2 | -
CASRSLPGEQYF | TRBV7-2 | -
CASSHDRGGNYGYTF | TRBV4-3 | -
CASSQGGTEARPQHF | TRBV3-1/TRBV3-2 | once
CASSFSGSNQPQHF | TRBV7-2 | -
CATSDDVDIRPQHF | TRBV24-1 | -
CAWSGRWGGFQVSPLHF | TRBV30 | -
CASSLVFEGGGDGYTF | TRBV7-9 | -
CASSEQGADTGELFF | TRBV2 | -
CASSLAWQRGLGELFF | TRBV27 | -
CASSPGTSRNTGELFF | TRBV28 | -
CASSTNGLGEKLFF | TRBV6-5 | -
CASSVGGATEAFF | TRBV9 | -
CASSQRGDEETQYF | TRBV7-3 | -
CASSYSTRPQHF | TRBV6-2/TRBV6-3 | -
CASSTTGGSEKLFF | TRBV19 | -
CASSSQGGANYGYTF | TRBV9 | -
CASSLGSTGVPGGEKLFF | TRBV5-1 | -
CASSQKGQGSGANEKLFF | TRBV23-1 | -
CASSLERRYEQYF | TRBV11-2 | -
CATSDPGPAGDTQYF | TRBV24-1 | -
CASSLRTSQETQYF | TRBV5-1 | -
CSGGVQGFGAFF | TRBV29-1 | once
CASTSGSSVRDTQYF | TRBV5-8 | -
CASSLSISFSNTEAFF | TRBV28 | -
CASSYTYRDSSPLHF | TRBV6-5 | -